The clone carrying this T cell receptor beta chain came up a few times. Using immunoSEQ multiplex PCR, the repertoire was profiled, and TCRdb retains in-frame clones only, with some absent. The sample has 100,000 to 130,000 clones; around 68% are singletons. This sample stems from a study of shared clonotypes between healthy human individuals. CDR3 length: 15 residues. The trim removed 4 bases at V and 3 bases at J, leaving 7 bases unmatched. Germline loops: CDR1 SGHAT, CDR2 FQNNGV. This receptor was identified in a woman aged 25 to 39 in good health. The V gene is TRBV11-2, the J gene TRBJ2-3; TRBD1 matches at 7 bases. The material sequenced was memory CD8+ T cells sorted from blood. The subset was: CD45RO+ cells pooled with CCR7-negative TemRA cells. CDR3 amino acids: CASSSGTVDTDTQYF. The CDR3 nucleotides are TGTGCCAGCAGCTCTGGGACAGTAGATACAGATACGCAGTATTTT.